The 20 T cell receptor beta chains given below trace back to one sample, sequenced in a study of blood T cells in healthy people across ages. With a J-beta primer mix and a sample-barcoded 5' primer, a second PCR ran about 7 to 12 cycles. TCRdb reanalysed the 5' RACE reads using MiXCR and keeps one entry per CDR3 protein. The table includes over 700,000 distinct CDR3 sequences, 53% detected once. Input material: blood. The receptors stem from a man older than 75 in good health.

V usage is TRBV4-1 and J usage is TRBJ1-5; TRBD1 matches 7 bases. Germline V CDR1 and CDR2: MGHRA, YSYEKL. Losses at the gene ends were 3 bases for V and 4 bases for J; bases not matched to a gene: 12. The CDR3 totals 17 residues. CDR3 coding DNA: TGCGCCAGCAGCCACCCGCGGACCGGGACAGCTAATCAGCCCCAGCATTTT. Translation: CASSHPRTGTANQPQHF.

The chain joins TRBV2 to TRBJ2-4; 9 positions agree with TRBD2. Germline CDR1 SNHLY, CDR2 FYNNEI. Trimming removed 4 bases from V and 8 bases from J; junction bases left unmatched: 6. CDR3 length equals 14 residues. For the CDR3, the DNA is TGTGCCAGCAGTGGAGCTAGCGGGATTGACATTCAGTACTTC. Its translation: CASSGASGIDIQYF.

This chain joins TRBV6-1 and TRBJ1-4, with D maybe TRBD1 (5 bases). The V and J ends lost 6 bases and 5 bases respectively, with 13 bases between them. The germline gives CDR1 MNHNS, CDR2 SASEGT. The CDR3 is 14 residues long. CDR3 nucleotides: TGTGCCAGCAGCTACGGGGGGGGAAATGAAAAACTGTTTTTT. It specifies CASSYGGGNEKLFF.

V gene TRBV2 combines with J gene TRBJ2-7, with no clear D. The J call may be wrong; the DNA end is better matched by TRBJ2-5. Per the germline V gene, CDR1 is SNHLY and CDR2 is FYNNEI. The CDR3 has 14 amino acids. The CDR3 region has the DNA TGTGCCAGCAGTGAAATCTTAGAAGGAGAGACCCAGTACTTC. It yields the protein CASSEILEGETQYF.

This clonotype was recorded a few times. The chain employs TRBV14 and TRBJ1-2; D is unclear. V lost 1 base to trimming and J lost 7 bases, with 13 bases between them. This CDR3 spans 14 amino acids. The germline CDR1 and CDR2 sequences are SGHDN and FVKESK. CDR3 region: CASSQGFLDTGYTF. DNA for the CDR3: TGTGCCAGCAGCCAAGGTTTTTTAGACACTGGCTACACCTTC.

As to this clonotype: One junction end does not reproduce the germline sequence, and a read error may be involved. J is TRBJ1-3 and V is TRBV18; D not resolved. This CDR3 contains 13 residues. Looked up from germline, CDR1 is KGHSH and CDR2 is LQKENI. The DNA of the CDR3 is TGTGCCATCTCATCGGGTTTGGGAAACACCATATATTTT. Translated, it gives CAISSGLGNTIYF.

The chain recombines TRBV2 with TRBJ2-7; 8 bases are shared with TRBD2. The CDR3 runs to 15 residues. Trimming took 8 bases from V and 4 from J; bases not matched to a gene: 13. Germline CDR1 reads SNHLY; CDR2 reads FYNNEI. This chain's CDR3 is CASSTNRGGGYEQYF. CDR3 in DNA: TGTGCCAGCTCGACGAACCGGGGGGGCGGGTACGAGCAGTACTTC.

This clonotype was observed a few times. This sequence joins TRBV5-1 and TRBJ2-3, with a weak D call TRBD2 (6 bases). V lost 2 bases and J 5 bases, leaving 15 bases between the germline ends. Germline CDR1 is SGHRS and CDR2 is YFSETQ. The CDR3 is 15 residues long. This CDR3 reads CASSLGTGVGDTQYF. The CDR3 DNA follows: TGCGCCAGCAGCTTAGGGACGGGAGTTGGAGATACGCAGTATTTT.

V is TRBV20-1 and J is TRBJ1-6; no clear D gene. Germline CDR1 and CDR2: DFQATT and SNEGSKA (reference sequence). The CDR3 is 16 amino acids. V was pared by 1 base and J by 5 bases, with 15 bases between. The CDR3 is CSARVPGGGNNSPLHF. DNA for the CDR3: TGCAGTGCTAGAGTCCCCGGTGGAGGAAATAATTCACCCCTCCACTTT.

The gene calls are TRBV3-1 and TRBJ1-6; D gene unclear. V was pared by 1 base and J by 8 bases, with 12 bases between. This CDR3 is built from 15 residues. Looked up from germline, CDR1 is LGHDT and CDR2 is YNNKEL (reference sequence). CDR3 region: CASSQGGLPYSPLHF. Here the CDR3 DNA reads TGTGCCAGCAGCCAAGGGGGTCTTCCATATTCACCCCTCCACTTT.

This clonotype occurred a few times. CDR3 DNA: TGCAGCGTTGAAGACCCATCCTCACAGGGGGGGTACGAGCAGTACTTC. Translation gives CSVEDPSSQGGYEQYF. The V and J genes are TRBV29-1 and TRBJ2-7, with D maybe TRBD1 (8 bases). CDR1 is SQVTM, CDR2 ANQGSEA, per germline. Trimming removed 0 bases at V and 4 bases at J, with 19 bases between. CDR3 length: 16 residues.

The DNA of the CDR3 is TGTGCCAGCCTAGAGGACGCCCGCTACGAGCAGTACTTC. Its translation is CASLEDARYEQYF. The chain joins TRBV2 to TRBJ2-5; D unresolved. The J call is uncertain, as TRBJ2-7 better fits the DNA end. CDR3 size: 13 residues. CDR1 SNHLY and CDR2 FYNNEI come from the germline V gene.

This clonotype was seen more than once but under ten times. This chain uses TRBV20-1 with TRBJ1-2, with D possibly being TRBD1 (5 bases). V was trimmed by 0 bases and J by 8 bases, leaving 16 bases between them. The CDR3 is 14 residues long. CDR1 DFQATT and CDR2 SNEGSKA come from the germline V gene (reference sequence). CDR3: CSARDGGIGRGYTF. The CDR3 nucleotides are TGCAGTGCTAGAGATGGGGGGATCGGACGAGGCTACACCTTC.

This chain joins TRBV29-1 and TRBJ1-5; 8 positions match TRBD1. Germline CDR1 reads SQVTM; CDR2 reads ANQGSEA. J lost 2 bases, V lost 6 bases, and 12 bases had no gene match. This CDR3 has 16 residues. The CDR3 loop reads CSVCPGTGRGNQPQHF. The DNA of the CDR3 is TGCAGCGTGTGCCCCGGGACAGGTCGCGGCAATCAGCCCCAGCATTTT.

The chain links TRBV7-2 to TRBJ1-1; no reliable D call. The CDR3 has 15 residues. In germline, CDR1 is SGHTA, CDR2 FQGNSA. Trimming left V 5 bases short and J 1 base short, with 14 bases between. The chain's CDR3 is CASSQQPPGNTEAFF. The CDR3, as DNA: TGTGCCAGCAGCCAACAGCCTCCCGGGAACACTGAAGCTTTCTTT.

The CDR3 sequence: CSARGEIANGYEQYF. CDR3 DNA sequence: TGCAGTGCTAGAGGTGAAATCGCGAACGGCTACGAGCAGTACTTC. The chain employs TRBV20-1 and TRBJ2-7; D unresolved. Germline V gene data show CDR1 as DFQATT and CDR2 as SNEGSKA (reference sequence). Trimming took off 1 base at V and 3 bases at J, with 16 bases between the two ends. This CDR3 has 15 residues.

V is TRBV9 and J is TRBJ2-1; no firm D call. The CDR3 length is 15 residues. Trimming removed 6 bases at V and 0 bases at J, with 13 bases between. Germline V gives CDR1 SGDLS, CDR2 YYNGEE. CDR3 amino acids: CASNLRSDSYNEQFF. The CDR3 nucleotides read TGTGCCAGCAACCTCCGTTCCGACTCCTACAATGAGCAGTTCTTC. Looking up the rest from reference TRBV9 and TRBJ2-1 gives the full variable domain: DSGVTQTPKHLITATGQRVTLRCSPRSGDLSVYWYQQSLDQGLQFLIQYYNGEERAKGNILERFSAQQFPDLHSELNLSSLELGDSALYFCASNLRSDSYNEQFFGPGTRLTVL.

The chain's CDR3 is CSARDAGGTYNEQFF. The CDR3 coding sequence is TGCAGTGCTAGAGATGCGGGGGGCACCTACAATGAGCAGTTCTTC. The chain links TRBV20-1 to TRBJ2-1; TRBD2 matches at 8 bases. Germline V gene data show CDR1 as DFQATT and CDR2 as SNEGSKA (reference sequence). The trim removed 0 bases at V and 2 bases at J, leaving 3 bases unmatched. The CDR3 has 15 residues.

The chain combines TRBV20-1 with TRBJ2-7, with 11 positions matching TRBD2. CDR1 is DFQATT, CDR2 SNEGSKA, per germline (reference sequence). The CDR3 is 15 amino acids. After removal of 3 bases from V and 5 bases from J, the junction contained 9 bases not matched to a gene. The CDR3 loop reads CSARARSGRAHEQYF. In DNA form, the CDR3 reads TGCAGTGCTAGGGCCCGTAGCGGGAGGGCCCACGAGCAGTACTTC.

V usage is TRBV10-3 and J usage is TRBJ2-4, with D possibly called TRBD1 or TRBD2 (6 bases each). The V end was cut by 2 bases, the J end by 0 bases, with 17 bases between. Germline CDR1 is ENHRY and CDR2 is SYGVKD. The CDR3 contains 18 residues. The DNA for the CDR3 is TGTGCCATCAGTGAGCCAGGGGCGATAGCGGTAGCCAAAAACATTCAGTACTTC. Protein: CAISEPGAIAVAKNIQYF.